These 3 T cell receptor beta chains share one sample of origin, sequenced in a study of blood T cell repertoires in COVID-19. Assay: immunoSEQ multiplex PCR; the TCRdb copy retains only in-frame clones and omits some. Of roughly 280,000 clones listed, 88% are singletons. The sequencing sample was made of PBMCs or T cells enriched from blood (not recorded which). The source of these receptors is a woman between 50 and 59 years old who had recovered from COVID-19.

Concerning this clone itself: The same CDR3 arises from other DNA sequences in this sample as well. J is TRBJ1-2 and V is TRBV6-2 or TRBV6-3, with 7 bases that match TRBD1. Germline V gene sequence: CDR1 MNHEY, CDR2 SVGEGT. The CDR3 is made up of 14 amino acids. Trimming removed 5 bases from V and 0 bases from J; junction bases left unmatched: 3. This CDR3 is CASSPGTANYGYTF. For the CDR3, the DNA is TGTGCCAGCAGTCCGGGGACAGCTAACTATGGCTACACCTTC.

DNA of the CDR3: TGTGCCAGCTCACCACTCGACAGTTCTAGCTCCTACAATGAGCAGTTCTTC. This sequence encodes CASSPLDSSSSYNEQFF. The chain employs TRBV18 and TRBJ2-1; D is possibly TRBD1 (5 bases). V lost 1 base, J lost 0 bases, and 13 bases lay in between. From germline, CDR1 is KGHSH and CDR2 LQKENI. This CDR3 contains 17 residues.

The rearrangement links TRBV7-9 to TRBJ1-1, with 7 bases that match TRBD1. CDR3 length: 15 residues. With 6 bases clipped from V and 4 bases from J, the junction kept 11 bases outside the gene matches. The V gene's germline CDR1 is SEHNR and CDR2 FQNEAQ (reference sequence). DNA for the CDR3: TGTGCCAGCAGACGGACCGGACAGGTGGGCACTGAAGCTTTCTTT. Its translation: CASRRTGQVGTEAFF.